This TCR beta chain stems from a study of T cells in Graves' hyperthyroidism and ophthalmopathy. Study results and caveats: Patients with ophthalmopathy were separated from those with stable hyperthyroidism by a 13 V-J model.

This clonotype was counted many times. Its cognate antigen is unknown. Amplification yielded TCR beta CDR3 regions, with RNA transcripts as the source. The study used the HTBI primer set for a first-round RT-PCR of the TCR CDR3. TCRdb analysed the multiplex PCR reads with MiXCR anew, one entry per CDR3 protein. The table shows nearly 600,000 distinct CDR3 sequences, with approximately 13% occurring only once. This TCR was sampled from a woman aged 25 to 45 with Graves' hyperthyroidism that later progressed to Graves' ophthalmopathy. Sequencing input: blood.

CDR3 in DNA: TGCGCCAGCAGCCATCGGGACAGGGGGGTCGATGAGCAGTTCTTC. Protein product: CASSHRDRGVDEQFF. The V call is TRBV5-1, the J call TRBJ2-1; 11 bases line up with TRBD1. J lost 8 bases, V lost 4 bases, and 8 bases had no gene match. The CDR3 has 15 amino acids. Germline values: CDR1 SGHRS, CDR2 YFSETQ.